These T cell receptor beta chains were read from a single sample in a study of cytomegalovirus exposure and HLA in healthy donors. Produced via immunoSEQ multiplex PCR; TCRdb's table is partial and in-frame only. Among hundreds of thousands of clones listed, about 75% were seen once. The specimen sequenced was PBMCs. These receptors all come from a female donor in good health and CMV-seronegative. Each CDR3 is given with its conserved first and last residue. The order of the fields is V gene, J gene, clone size, D gene, CDR3 DNA, CDR3 protein. A D gene is named only where the DNA matches it firmly. Only some rows state a clone size, as once, few, many or a class for expanded clones.

TRBV19	TRBJ2-7	once	TRBD1	TGTGCCAGTAGTATCGGACAGGGGGCGGGCGAGCAGTACTTC	CASSIGQGAGEQYF
TRBV9	TRBJ2-3	-	TRBD1	TGTGCCAGCACCCAAACAGGGGCCGGTACGCAGTATTTT	CASTQTGAGTQYF
TRBV6-6	TRBJ2-7	-	TRBD2	TGTGCCAGCAGTTACCGGGGGGGCCGGTACGAGCAGTACTTC	CASSYRGGRYEQYF
TRBV19	TRBJ1-2	-	-	TGTGCCAGTATGGAGAGGTACGCTAACTATGGCTACACCTTC	CASMERYANYGYTF
TRBV7-2	TRBJ2-5	-	-	TGTGCCAGCAGCTTAGCGTCGGGAGAGACCCAGTACTTC	CASSLASGETQYF
TRBV27	TRBJ2-7	-	TRBD2	TGTGCCAGCAGTCGAGGACTAGTGCCGACCTATGAGCAGTACTTC	CASSRGLVPTYEQYF
TRBV13	TRBJ2-7	-	-	TGTGCCAGCAGCTTAGGAAGCGGATCCCTAGGGTTCGAGCAGTACTTC	CASSLGSGSLGFEQYF
TRBV5-1	TRBJ2-1	-	TRBD1	TGCGCCAGCATCTCTAACAGGGGTCTGTACAATGAGCAGTTCTTC	CASISNRGLYNEQFF
TRBV6-5	TRBJ2-1	-	TRBD1	TGTGCCAGCAGTTACTCCGGGACAGGTAACAATGAGCAGTTCTTC	CASSYSGTGNNEQFF
TRBV7-9	TRBJ1-4	few	TRBD1	TGTGCCAGCAGCAAGCCCGGGACAGGCGGGGAACTGTTTTTT	CASSKPGTGGELFF
TRBV7-9	TRBJ2-5	-	TRBD2	TGTGCCAGCAGCTTAGGGGGCGCTGGAGGGACTAGCGTAGCGGAGACCCAGTACTTC	CASSLGGAGGTSVAETQYF
TRBV4-1	TRBJ2-1	-	-	TGCGCCAGCAGCCAAGAGGAGGGTACAAGTGAGCAGTTCTTC	CASSQEEGTSEQFF
TRBV27	TRBJ1-1	-	-	TGTGCCAGCAGTTTCCGACGGCCCTCGACCCGGACGGAGGCTAACCTGAACACTGAAGCTTTCTTT	CASSFRRPSTRTEANLNTEAFF